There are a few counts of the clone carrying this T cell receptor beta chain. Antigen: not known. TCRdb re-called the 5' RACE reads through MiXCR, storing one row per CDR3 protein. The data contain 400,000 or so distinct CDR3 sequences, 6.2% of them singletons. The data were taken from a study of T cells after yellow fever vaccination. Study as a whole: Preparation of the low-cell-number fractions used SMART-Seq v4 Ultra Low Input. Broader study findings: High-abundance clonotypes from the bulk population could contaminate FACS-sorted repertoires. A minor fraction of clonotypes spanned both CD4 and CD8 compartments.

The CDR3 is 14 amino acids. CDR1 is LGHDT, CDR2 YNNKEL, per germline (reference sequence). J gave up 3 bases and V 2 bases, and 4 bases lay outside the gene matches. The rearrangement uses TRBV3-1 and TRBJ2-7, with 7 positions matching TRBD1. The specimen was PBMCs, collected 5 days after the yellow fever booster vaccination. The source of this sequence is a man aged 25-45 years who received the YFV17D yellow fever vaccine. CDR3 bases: TGTGCCAGCAGCCAACTCGACAGGGACTACGAGCAGTACTTC. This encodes CASSQLDRDYEQYF.